This T cell receptor (beta chain) emerged from a study of blood T cell repertoires in COVID-19 (TCRdb year 2020). For the wider study: The collaborator samples originated in the United States, Italy and Spain and spanned the acute and convalescent phases of COVID-19. The material from the prospective study consisted of cDNA or gDNA derived from T cells, B-cell-depleted T cells, or PBMCs. The samples were drawn from the first 160 participants of the ongoing ImmuneRACE study and from roughly 1,300 subjects provided by 6 global collaborators. A freely available public database, intended as a resource for researchers studying the immune response to SARS-CoV-2, is where the repertoires were released. HLA class I and class II types, where available, came from metadata supplied by the sample provider rather than from assay-based typing. The dataset comprised deeply sampled blood TCRbeta repertoires from subjects exposed to, actively infected with, or recovered from COVID-19. A de-identified subject ID, COVID-19 status, age in years and sex were almost always included in the sample metadata.

The CDR3 has 12 amino acids, counting the end cysteine and phenylalanine. This entry keeps only the CDR3 DNA: 36 bases, framed from base 1. Findings and caveats that apply to the study as a whole: The amount of clinical and demographic metadata varied by source and participant and was provided uncurated.

TCRbeta CDR3 regions were amplified from genomic DNA using the immunoSEQ Assay, a bias-controlled multiplex PCR. Processing in the source paper ran as follows. The number of nucleated cells in each sample was estimated by amplification of reference gene primers within the assay. To quantify the absolute abundance of each unique TCRbeta CDR3 rearrangement, sequence reads were collapsed and filtered. Productive Simpson clonality was computed per sample as the square root of Simpson's diversity index over productive rearrangements. In its TCRdb copy, this immuneACCESS table keeps in-frame sequences only and misses some clones. Where compared with another copy, unresolved V genes explain less than half of these, and the others have no known cause. That table gives V, J and clone size, and the DNA gave D and trimming. This sample gives about 74,000 clones in total; roughly 90% of them show up just once. The ten biggest clones cover around 2.5% of the sample.

Each collaborating institution followed its own protocols to collect whole blood in K2EDTA tubes. For TCRbeta analysis, collaborators shipped samples as frozen whole blood, isolated PBMCs, or DNA extracted from either of those sample types. Points on this clone: The target of this receptor is not known. Nothing much larger sits one base from this clone, and base qualities are not available.

The sequence derives from a man between 70 and 80 years old with active or convalescent COVID-19. The chain was built from TRBV21-1 and TRBJ2-3; the D call of TRBD1 is as the table states it, not checked on the DNA. TRBV21-1 is flagged as a pseudogene. The material sequenced was peripheral blood. The CDR3 is CASKGRADTQYF. The sequence in DNA is TGTGCCAGCAAGGGCAGGGCAGATACGCAGTATTTT.